This is a list of T cell receptor beta chains from one sample in a study of control samples from healthy donors and cancer patients. Assay: immunoSEQ multiplex PCR; the TCRdb copy retains only in-frame clones and omits some. Among 170,000 or so clones listed, over 85% were seen once. Sequencing was done on a sample of blood. The source is a man aged 18 to 29 in good health. Each CDR3 is given with its conserved first and last residue. A D gene is named only where the DNA matches it firmly. Size tells how often a clone was seen (once, few, many) or the class of an expanded clone, and some rows leave it out.

-	TRBV3-1/TRBV3-2	TRBJ2-2	TRBD2	CASSQRLAGGPLNTGELFF	TGTGCCAGCAGCCAAAGGCTAGCGGGGGGGCCGTTGAACACCGGGGAGCTGTTTTTT
-	TRBV2	TRBJ1-5	TRBD1	CASSPGQINQPQHF	TGTGCCAGCAGTCCGGGACAGATCAATCAGCCCCAGCATTTT
-	TRBV6-6	TRBJ2-6	TRBD1	CASKQGGSGANVLTF	TGTGCCAGCAAACAGGGGGGCTCTGGGGCCAACGTCCTGACTTTC
-	TRBV9	TRBJ1-2	-	CASSARDGIIYDYTF	TGTGCCAGCAGCGCCCGGGACGGGATAATATATGACTACACCTTC
-	TRBV24-1	TRBJ2-2	TRBD1	CATSVDRGLTGELFF	TGTGCCACCAGTGTTGACAGGGGGCTTACCGGGGAGCTGTTTTTT
-	TRBV18	TRBJ2-7	TRBD2	CASSPLSGSYEQYF	TGTGCCAGCTCACCACTTAGCGGGAGCTACGAGCAGTACTTC
-	TRBV5-1	TRBJ2-1	-	CASSLGDGNNEQFF	TGCGCCAGCAGCTTGGGGGACGGTAACAATGAGCAGTTCTTC
-	TRBV10-3	TRBJ2-3	TRBD2	CAISDPSGNTDTQYF	TGTGCCATCAGTGACCCTAGCGGTAACACAGATACGCAGTATTTT
-	TRBV12-3/TRBV12-4	TRBJ2-1	-	CASSFGGQNEQFF	TGTGCCAGCAGTTTCGGGGGGCAGAATGAGCAGTTCTTC
-	TRBV6-5	TRBJ1-4	-	CASTPTPGIGEKLFF	TGTGCCAGCACCCCTACGCCAGGCATTGGTGAAAAACTGTTTTTT
-	TRBV6-5	TRBJ2-2	-	CASKAGTTNTGELFF	TGTGCCAGCAAGGCCGGGACAACTAACACCGGGGAGCTGTTTTTT
-	TRBV4-1	TRBJ1-1	-	CASSFMNTEAFF	TGCGCCAGCAGCTTCATGAACACTGAAGCTTTCTTT
-	TRBV19	TRBJ1-5	-	CASSGGWGQPQHF	TGTGCCAGTAGTGGAGGGTGGGGGCAGCCCCAGCATTTT
-	TRBV5-5	TRBJ1-1	-	CASSSVLTEAFF	TGTGCCAGCAGCTCGGTTCTCACTGAAGCTTTCTTT
-	TRBV12-3/TRBV12-4	TRBJ1-5	-	CASSLLNQPQHF	TGTGCCAGCAGTCTTCTAAATCAGCCCCAGCATTTT
-	TRBV12-5	TRBJ1-5	-	CASGLGTGVHQPQHF	TGTGCTAGTGGTTTGGGAACCGGGGTACATCAGCCCCAGCATTTT
-	TRBV28	TRBJ1-1	-	CASSLVKNTEAFF	TGTGCCAGCAGTTTGGTAAAGAACACTGAAGCTTTCTTT
few	TRBV5-1	TRBJ2-7	TRBD1	CASSWGQGQGSYEQYF	TGCGCCAGCAGCTGGGGGCAAGGACAGGGATCCTACGAGCAGTACTTC
few	TRBV6-5	TRBJ1-1	-	CASSSTRQGYFTEAFF	TGTGCCAGCAGTTCCACCCGGCAGGGGTATTTCACTGAAGCTTTCTTT
-	TRBV10-3	TRBJ2-7	-	CAIVSGAIYEQYF	TGTGCCATCGTTTCGGGGGCGATCTACGAGCAGTACTTC
-	TRBV28	TRBJ1-2	TRBD1	CASSSLGQGAQGYTF	TGTGCCAGCAGTTCGCTGGGACAGGGGGCGCAGGGCTACACCTTC
-	TRBV6-5	TRBJ1-2	-	CASLSTGRPAGYTF	TGTGCCAGCCTGTCGACAGGACGGCCGGCTGGCTACACCTTC
-	TRBV18	TRBJ1-1	TRBD1	CASSAGTGRDTEAFF	TGTGCCAGCTCAGCCGGGACAGGGAGGGACACTGAAGCTTTCTTT
-	TRBV2	TRBJ2-1	TRBD2	CASRTSGGLYNEQFF	TGTGCCAGCAGGACTAGCGGGGGGCTTTACAATGAGCAGTTCTTC
-	TRBV30	TRBJ2-7	-	CAWSVSGTYEQYF	TGTGCCTGGAGTGTATCGGGAACCTACGAGCAGTACTTC
-	TRBV3-1/TRBV3-2	TRBJ2-5	-	CASSQSGEETQYF	TGTGCCAGCAGCCAATCAGGGGAAGAGACCCAGTACTTC
once	TRBV19	TRBJ2-1	TRBD2	CASSVRSGSSYNEQFF	TGTGCCAGTTCCGTGCGTAGCGGGAGCTCCTACAATGAGCAGTTCTTC
-	TRBV28	TRBJ1-1	-	CASRAPWANTEAFF	TGTGCCAGCAGGGCCCCATGGGCGAACACTGAAGCTTTCTTT
-	TRBV5-1	TRBJ1-1	-	CASNNIPGNTEAFF	TGCGCCAGCAACAACATACCAGGGAACACTGAAGCTTTCTTT
-	TRBV30	TRBJ2-7	-	CAWSVGGRDEQYF	TGTGCCTGGAGTGTGGGAGGAAGAGATGAGCAGTACTTC
once	TRBV2	TRBJ2-1	-	CAGSWEGAYNEQFF	TGTGCCGGTTCATGGGAGGGGGCGTACAATGAGCAGTTCTTC
-	TRBV5-6	TRBJ2-7	-	CASSYLQVYEQYF	TGTGCCAGCAGCTACCTACAGGTCTACGAGCAGTACTTC
-	TRBV5-1	TRBJ2-6	TRBD1	CASSLYSGTVSGANVLTF	TGCGCCAGCAGCTTGTATTCAGGGACAGTCTCTGGGGCCAACGTCCTGACTTTC
-	TRBV7-6	TRBJ2-6	-	CASSPGSGANVLTF	TGTGCCAGCAGCCCGGGATCTGGGGCCAACGTCCTGACTTTC
-	TRBV5-1	TRBJ2-3	-	CASSSAYPVGTDTQYF	TGCGCCAGCAGTTCTGCATACCCTGTGGGGACAGATACGCAGTATTTT
few	TRBV6-1	TRBJ1-1	-	CASSESEAFF	TGTGCCAGCAGTGAGTCTGAAGCTTTCTTT
-	TRBV27	TRBJ1-5	TRBD1	CASSRLGTGGNQPQHF	TGTGCCAGCAGTCGACTCGGGACAGGGGGCAATCAGCCCCAGCATTTT
-	TRBV24-1	TRBJ2-1	TRBD1	CATSPRTGGYHNEQFF	TGTGCCACCAGTCCTCGGACAGGGGGCTACCACAATGAGCAGTTCTTC
-	TRBV19	TRBJ2-5	-	CASKERYQETQYF	TGTGCCAGTAAGGAGCGGTACCAAGAGACCCAGTACTTC
-	TRBV11-2	TRBJ1-1	-	CASSLVEDTEAFF	TGTGCCAGCAGCTTAGTGGAAGACACTGAAGCTTTCTTT
-	TRBV4-1	TRBJ2-5	TRBD1	CASSQSGQGVETQYF	TGCGCCAGCAGCCAATCGGGACAGGGAGTTGAGACCCAGTACTTC
-	TRBV25-1	TRBJ2-7	-	CASSKPGTATSYEQYF	TGTGCCAGCAGTAAACCCGGGACTGCGACCTCCTACGAGCAGTACTTC
-	TRBV25-1	TRBJ1-2	-	CASSELGGGGNYGYTF	TGTGCCAGCAGTGAATTAGGAGGTGGGGGTAACTATGGCTACACCTTC
once	TRBV6-1	TRBJ2-7	TRBD2	CASSERTSGGSHPLEQYF	TGTGCCAGCAGTGAACGGACTAGCGGGGGGTCTCACCCCCTCGAGCAGTACTTC
-	TRBV15	TRBJ2-1	TRBD1	CATSSTGTGGGYNEQFF	TGTGCCACCAGCAGTACCGGGACAGGGGGTGGGTACAATGAGCAGTTCTTC
-	TRBV29-1	TRBJ1-4	-	CSVAAGAREKLFF	TGCAGCGTTGCTGCGGGGGCGCGGGAAAAACTGTTTTTT
-	TRBV14	TRBJ2-3	-	CASSPDWGLYF	TGTGCCAGCAGCCCGGACTGGGGACTTTATTTT
-	TRBV6-6	TRBJ1-5	-	CASSTDASQPQHF	TGTGCCAGCAGTACCGACGCGTCTCAGCCCCAGCATTTT